The clone carrying this T cell receptor beta chain turned up a few times. This record comes from a study of T cell clones after liver transplantation. Using immunoSEQ multiplex PCR, the repertoire was profiled, and TCRdb retains in-frame clones only, with some absent. The sample has roughly 100,000 clones; around 86% are singletons. Trimming took 6 bases from V and 2 from J, leaving 20 bases between them. The CDR3 consists of 16 residues. In germline, CDR1 is SGHNT, CDR2 YYREEE (reference sequence). The chain combines TRBV5-4 with TRBJ2-5, with TRBD2 as a possible D gene (7 bases). This clonotype was obtained from a human donor who received a liver transplant. The sample here was CD4+ T cells from blood, taken before liver transplant. Here the CDR3 DNA reads TGTGCCAGCACCTCTTCCCCGGGGGGCCGACAAGAGACCCAGTACTTC. It is translated as CASTSSPGGRQETQYF.